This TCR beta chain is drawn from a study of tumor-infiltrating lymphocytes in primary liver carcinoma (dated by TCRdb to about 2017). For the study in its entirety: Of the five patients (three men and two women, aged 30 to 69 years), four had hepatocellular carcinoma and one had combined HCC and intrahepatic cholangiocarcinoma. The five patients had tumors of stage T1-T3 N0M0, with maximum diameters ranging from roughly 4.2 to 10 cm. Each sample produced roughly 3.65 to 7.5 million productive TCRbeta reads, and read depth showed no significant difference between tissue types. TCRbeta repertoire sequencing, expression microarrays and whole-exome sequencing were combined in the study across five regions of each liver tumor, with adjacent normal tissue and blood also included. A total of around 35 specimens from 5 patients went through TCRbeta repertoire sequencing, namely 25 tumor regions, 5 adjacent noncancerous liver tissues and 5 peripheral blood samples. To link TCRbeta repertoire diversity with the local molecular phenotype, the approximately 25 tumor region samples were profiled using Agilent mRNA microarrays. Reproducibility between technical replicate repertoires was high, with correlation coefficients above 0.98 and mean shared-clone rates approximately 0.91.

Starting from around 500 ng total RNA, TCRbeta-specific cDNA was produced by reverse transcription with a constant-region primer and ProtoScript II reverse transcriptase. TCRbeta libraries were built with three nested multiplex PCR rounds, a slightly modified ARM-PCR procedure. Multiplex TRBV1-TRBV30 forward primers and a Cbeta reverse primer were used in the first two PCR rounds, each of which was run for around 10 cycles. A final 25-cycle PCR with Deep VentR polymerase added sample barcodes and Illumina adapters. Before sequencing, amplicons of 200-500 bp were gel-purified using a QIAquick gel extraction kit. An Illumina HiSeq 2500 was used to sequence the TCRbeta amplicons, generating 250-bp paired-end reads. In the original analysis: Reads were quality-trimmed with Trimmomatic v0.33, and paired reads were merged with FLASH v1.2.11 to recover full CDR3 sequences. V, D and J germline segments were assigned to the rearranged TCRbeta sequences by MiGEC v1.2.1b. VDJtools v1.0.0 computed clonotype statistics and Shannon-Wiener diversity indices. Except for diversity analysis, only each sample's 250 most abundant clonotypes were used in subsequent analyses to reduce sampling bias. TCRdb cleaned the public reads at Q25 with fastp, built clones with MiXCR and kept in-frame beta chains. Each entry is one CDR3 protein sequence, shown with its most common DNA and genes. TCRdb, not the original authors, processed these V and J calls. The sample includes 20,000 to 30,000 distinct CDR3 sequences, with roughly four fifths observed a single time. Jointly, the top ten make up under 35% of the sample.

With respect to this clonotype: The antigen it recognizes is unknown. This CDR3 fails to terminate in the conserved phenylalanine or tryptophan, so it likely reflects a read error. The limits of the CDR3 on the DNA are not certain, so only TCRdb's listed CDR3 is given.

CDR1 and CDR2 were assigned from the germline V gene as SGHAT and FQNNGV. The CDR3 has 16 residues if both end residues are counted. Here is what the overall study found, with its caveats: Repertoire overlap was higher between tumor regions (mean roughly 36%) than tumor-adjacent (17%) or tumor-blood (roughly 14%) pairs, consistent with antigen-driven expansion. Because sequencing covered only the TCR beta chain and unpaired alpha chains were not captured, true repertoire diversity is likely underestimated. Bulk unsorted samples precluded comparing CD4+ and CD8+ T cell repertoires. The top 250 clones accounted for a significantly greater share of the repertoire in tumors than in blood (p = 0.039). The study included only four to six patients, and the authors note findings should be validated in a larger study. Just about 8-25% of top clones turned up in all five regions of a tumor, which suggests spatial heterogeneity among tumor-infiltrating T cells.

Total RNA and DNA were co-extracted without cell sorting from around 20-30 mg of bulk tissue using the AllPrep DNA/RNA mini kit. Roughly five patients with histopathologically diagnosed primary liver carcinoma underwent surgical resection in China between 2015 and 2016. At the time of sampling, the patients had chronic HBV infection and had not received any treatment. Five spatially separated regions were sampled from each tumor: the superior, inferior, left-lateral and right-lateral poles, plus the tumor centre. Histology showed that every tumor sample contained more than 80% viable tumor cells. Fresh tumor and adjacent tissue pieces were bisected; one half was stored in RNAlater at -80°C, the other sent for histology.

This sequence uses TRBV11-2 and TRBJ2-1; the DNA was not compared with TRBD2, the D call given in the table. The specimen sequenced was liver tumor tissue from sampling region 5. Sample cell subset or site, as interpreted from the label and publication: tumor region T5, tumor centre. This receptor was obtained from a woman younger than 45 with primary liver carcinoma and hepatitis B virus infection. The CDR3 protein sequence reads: CASRVTSGRACNEHSL.